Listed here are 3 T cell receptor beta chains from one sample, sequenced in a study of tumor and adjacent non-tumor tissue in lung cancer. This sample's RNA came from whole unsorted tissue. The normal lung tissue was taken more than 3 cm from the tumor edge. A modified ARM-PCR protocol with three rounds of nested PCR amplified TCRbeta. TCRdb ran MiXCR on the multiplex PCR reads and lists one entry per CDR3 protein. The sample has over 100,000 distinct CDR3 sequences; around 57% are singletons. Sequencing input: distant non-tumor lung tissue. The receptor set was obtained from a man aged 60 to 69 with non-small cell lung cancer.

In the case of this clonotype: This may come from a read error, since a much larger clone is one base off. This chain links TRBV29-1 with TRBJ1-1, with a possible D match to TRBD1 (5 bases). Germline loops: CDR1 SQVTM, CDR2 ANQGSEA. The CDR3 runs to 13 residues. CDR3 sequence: CRVVGEMNTEAFF. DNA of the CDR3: TGCAGGGTTGTGGGGGAAATGAACACTGAAGCTTTCTTT.

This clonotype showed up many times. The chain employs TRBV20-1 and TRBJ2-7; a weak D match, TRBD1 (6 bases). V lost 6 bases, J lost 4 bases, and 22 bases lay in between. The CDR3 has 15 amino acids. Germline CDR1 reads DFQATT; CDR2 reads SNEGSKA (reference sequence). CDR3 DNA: TGCAGTGCCACCTCAATTACGGGACACCCTTACGAGCAGTACTTC. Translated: CSATSITGHPYEQYF.

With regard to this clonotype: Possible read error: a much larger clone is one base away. The DNA for the CDR3 is TGTACCAGCAGATCCCCGACTAGCGGCAACACCGGGGAGCTGTTTTTT. Encoded protein: CTSRSPTSGNTGELFF. The genes are TRBV12-3 or TRBV12-4 and TRBJ2-2, with 9 bases fitting TRBD2. The CDR3 totals 16 residues.